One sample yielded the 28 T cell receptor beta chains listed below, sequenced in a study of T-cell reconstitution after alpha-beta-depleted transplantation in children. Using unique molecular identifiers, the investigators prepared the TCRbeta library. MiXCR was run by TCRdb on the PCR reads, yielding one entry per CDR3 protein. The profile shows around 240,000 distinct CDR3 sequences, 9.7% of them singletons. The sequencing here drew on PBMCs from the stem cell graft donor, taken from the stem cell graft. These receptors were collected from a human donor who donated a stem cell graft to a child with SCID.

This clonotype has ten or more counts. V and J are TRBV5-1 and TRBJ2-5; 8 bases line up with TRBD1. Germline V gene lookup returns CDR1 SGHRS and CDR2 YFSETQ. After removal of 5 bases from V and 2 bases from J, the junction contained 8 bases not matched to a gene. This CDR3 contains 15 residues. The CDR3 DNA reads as TGCGCCAGCAGTGGTTCTACAGGGGGACAAGAGACCCAGTACTTC. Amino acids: CASSGSTGGQETQYF.

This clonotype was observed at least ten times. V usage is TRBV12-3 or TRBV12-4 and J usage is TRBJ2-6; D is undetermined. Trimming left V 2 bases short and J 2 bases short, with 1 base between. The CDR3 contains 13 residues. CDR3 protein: CASSLPGANVLTF. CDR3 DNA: TGTGCCAGCAGTTTACCTGGGGCCAACGTCCTGACTTTC.

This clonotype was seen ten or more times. The chain's CDR3 is CSASHRGDTEAFF. CDR3 DNA sequence: TGCAGTGCTAGTCACAGGGGGGACACTGAAGCTTTCTTT. The chain couples TRBV20-1 to TRBJ1-1; 8 positions match TRBD1. The junction had 3 bases not matched to a gene; V was cut back by 3 bases and J by 3 bases. Per the germline V gene, CDR1 is DFQATT and CDR2 is SNEGSKA (reference sequence). The CDR3 runs to 13 residues.

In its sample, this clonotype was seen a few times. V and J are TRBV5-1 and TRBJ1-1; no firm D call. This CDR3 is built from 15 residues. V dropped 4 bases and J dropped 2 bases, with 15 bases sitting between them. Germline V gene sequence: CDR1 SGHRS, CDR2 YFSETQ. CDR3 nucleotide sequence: TGCGCCAGCAGCGTGAGTCCAGGATCAAACACTGAAGCTTTCTTT. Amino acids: CASSVSPGSNTEAFF.

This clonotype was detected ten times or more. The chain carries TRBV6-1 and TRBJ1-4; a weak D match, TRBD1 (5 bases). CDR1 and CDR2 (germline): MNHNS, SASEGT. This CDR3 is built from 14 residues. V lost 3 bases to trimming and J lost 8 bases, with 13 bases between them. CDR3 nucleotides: TGTGCCAGCAGTGATTGGGGGGTTAGGGAAAAACTGTTTTTT. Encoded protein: CASSDWGVREKLFF.

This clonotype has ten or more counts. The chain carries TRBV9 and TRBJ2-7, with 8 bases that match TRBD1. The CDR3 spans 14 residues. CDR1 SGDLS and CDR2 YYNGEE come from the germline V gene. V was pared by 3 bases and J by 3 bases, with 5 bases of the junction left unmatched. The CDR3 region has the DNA TGTGCCAGCAGCGGCGACAGGGGTCTCTACGAGCAGTACTTC. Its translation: CASSGDRGLYEQYF.

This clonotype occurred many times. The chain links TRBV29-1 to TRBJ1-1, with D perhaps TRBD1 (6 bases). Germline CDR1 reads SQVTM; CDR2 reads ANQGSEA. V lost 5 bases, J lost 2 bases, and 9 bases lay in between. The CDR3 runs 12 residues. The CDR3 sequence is CSVIQGNTEAFF. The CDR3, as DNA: TGCAGCGTTATACAGGGTAACACTGAAGCTTTCTTT.

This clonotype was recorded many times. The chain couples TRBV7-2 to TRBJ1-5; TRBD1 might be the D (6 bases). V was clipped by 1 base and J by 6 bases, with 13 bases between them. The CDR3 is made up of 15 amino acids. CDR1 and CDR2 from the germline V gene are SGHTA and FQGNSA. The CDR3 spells CASSLGEGVSQPQHF. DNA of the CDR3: TGTGCCAGCAGCTTAGGTGAGGGGGTAAGTCAGCCCCAGCATTTT.

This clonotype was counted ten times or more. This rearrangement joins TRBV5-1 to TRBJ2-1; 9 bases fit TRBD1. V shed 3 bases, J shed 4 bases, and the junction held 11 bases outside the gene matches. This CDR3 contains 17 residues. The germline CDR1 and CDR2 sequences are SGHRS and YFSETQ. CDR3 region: CASSSQPPGQGYNEQFF. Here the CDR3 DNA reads TGCGCCAGCAGCTCGCAACCCCCGGGACAGGGATACAATGAGCAGTTCTTC.

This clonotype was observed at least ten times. In nucleotides, the CDR3 is TGTGCCAGTAGTACTGGACCGGCAGCGGCTTTCTTT. The encoded protein is CASSTGPAAAFF. The rearrangement joins TRBV19 to TRBJ1-1, with D uncertain. Trimming cost V 4 bases and J 11 bases, with 14 bases left between them. Germline V gene data show CDR1 as LNHDA and CDR2 as SQIVND (reference sequence). The CDR3 is made up of 12 amino acids.

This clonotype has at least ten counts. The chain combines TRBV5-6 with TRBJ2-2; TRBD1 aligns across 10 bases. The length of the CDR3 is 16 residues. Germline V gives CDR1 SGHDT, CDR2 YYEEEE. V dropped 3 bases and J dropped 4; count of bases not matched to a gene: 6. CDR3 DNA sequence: TGTGCCAGCAGCTGGGGGACAGGGGTCACCACCGGGGAGCTGTTTTTT. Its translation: CASSWGTGVTTGELFF.

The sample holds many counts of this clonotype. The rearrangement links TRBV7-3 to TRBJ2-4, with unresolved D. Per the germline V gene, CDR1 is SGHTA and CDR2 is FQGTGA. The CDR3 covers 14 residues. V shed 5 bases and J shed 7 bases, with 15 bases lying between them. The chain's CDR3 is CASSPHGQENIQYF. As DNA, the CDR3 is TGTGCCAGCAGCCCACACGGGCAGGAGAACATTCAGTACTTC.

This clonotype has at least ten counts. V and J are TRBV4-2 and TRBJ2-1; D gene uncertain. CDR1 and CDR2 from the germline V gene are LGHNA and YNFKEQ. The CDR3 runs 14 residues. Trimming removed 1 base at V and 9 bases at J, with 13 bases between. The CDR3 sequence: CASSQARVGGEQFF. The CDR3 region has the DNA TGTGCCAGCAGCCAAGCCCGCGTTGGCGGTGAGCAGTTCTTC.

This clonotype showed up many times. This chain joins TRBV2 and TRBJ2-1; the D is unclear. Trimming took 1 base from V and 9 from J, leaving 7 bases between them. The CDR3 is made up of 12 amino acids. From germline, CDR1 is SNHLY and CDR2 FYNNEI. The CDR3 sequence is CASSEGGVEQFF. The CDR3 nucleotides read TGTGCCAGCAGTGAAGGGGGTGTTGAGCAGTTCTTC.

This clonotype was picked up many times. CDR3 coding DNA: TGCGCCAGCAGCAGCTGGGTTCGACGCTACAATGAGCAGTTCTTC. Amino acid sequence: CASSSWVRRYNEQFF. The J gene is TRBJ2-1, the V gene TRBV5-1; no definite D call. CDR3 size: 15 residues. Germline assignment: CDR1 SGHRS and CDR2 YFSETQ. Trimming pared 4 bases from V and 3 bases from J, leaving 14 bases between.

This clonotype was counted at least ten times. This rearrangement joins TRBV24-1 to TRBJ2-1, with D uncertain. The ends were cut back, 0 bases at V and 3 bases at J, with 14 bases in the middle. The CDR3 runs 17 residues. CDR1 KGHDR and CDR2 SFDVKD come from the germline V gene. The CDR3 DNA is TGTGCCACCAGTGATTTGCCGCCGCGCCTCGGCTACAATGAGCAGTTCTTC. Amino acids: CATSDLPPRLGYNEQFF.

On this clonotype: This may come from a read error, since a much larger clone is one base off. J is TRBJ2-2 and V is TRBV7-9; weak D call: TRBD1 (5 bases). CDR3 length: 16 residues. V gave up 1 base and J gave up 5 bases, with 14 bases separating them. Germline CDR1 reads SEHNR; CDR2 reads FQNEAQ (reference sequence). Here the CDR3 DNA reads TGTGCCAGCAGCTTAGGACCCAGGGTTGTAACCGGGGAGCTGTTTTTT. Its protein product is CASSLGPRVVTGELFF. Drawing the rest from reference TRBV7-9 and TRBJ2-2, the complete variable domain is DTGVSQNPRHKITKRGQNVTFRCDPISEHNRLYWYRQTLGQGPEFLTYFQNEAQLEKSRLLSDRFSAERPKGSFSTLEIQRTEQGDSAMYLCASSLGPRVVTGELFFGEGSRLTVL.

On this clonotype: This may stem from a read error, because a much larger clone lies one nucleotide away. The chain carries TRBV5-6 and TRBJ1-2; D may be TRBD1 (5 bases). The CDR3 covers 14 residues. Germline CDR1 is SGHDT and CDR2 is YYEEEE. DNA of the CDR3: TGTGCCAGCAGCTTGGAGGGACGGGGCTATGGCGACACCTTC. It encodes CASSLEGRGYGDTF.

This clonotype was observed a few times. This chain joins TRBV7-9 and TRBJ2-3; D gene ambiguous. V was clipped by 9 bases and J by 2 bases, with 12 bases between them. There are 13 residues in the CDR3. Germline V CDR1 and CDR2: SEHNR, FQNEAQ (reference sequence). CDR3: CASVGGFTDTQYF. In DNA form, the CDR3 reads TGTGCCAGTGTGGGTGGCTTCACAGATACGCAGTATTTT. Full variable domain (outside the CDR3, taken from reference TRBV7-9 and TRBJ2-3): DTGVSQNPRHKITKRGQNVTFRCDPISEHNRLYWYRQTLGQGPEFLTYFQNEAQLEKSRLLSDRFSAERPKGSFSTLEIQRTEQGDSAMYLCASVGGFTDTQYFGPGTRLTVL.

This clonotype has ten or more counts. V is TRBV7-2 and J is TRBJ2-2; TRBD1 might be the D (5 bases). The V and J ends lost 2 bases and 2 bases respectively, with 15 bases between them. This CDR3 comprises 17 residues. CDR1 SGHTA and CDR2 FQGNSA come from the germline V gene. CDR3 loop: CASSLRPGHQNTGELFF. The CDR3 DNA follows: TGTGCCAGCAGCTTACGACCTGGACACCAAAACACCGGGGAGCTGTTTTTT.

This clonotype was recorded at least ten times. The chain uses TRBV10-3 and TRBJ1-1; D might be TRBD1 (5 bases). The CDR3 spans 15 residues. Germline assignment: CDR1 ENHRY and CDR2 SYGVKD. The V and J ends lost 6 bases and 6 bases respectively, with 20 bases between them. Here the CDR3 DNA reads TGTGCCATCAGCGGCGATGCTCAGGGTAGCGCTGAAGCTTTCTTT. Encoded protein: CAISGDAQGSAEAFF.

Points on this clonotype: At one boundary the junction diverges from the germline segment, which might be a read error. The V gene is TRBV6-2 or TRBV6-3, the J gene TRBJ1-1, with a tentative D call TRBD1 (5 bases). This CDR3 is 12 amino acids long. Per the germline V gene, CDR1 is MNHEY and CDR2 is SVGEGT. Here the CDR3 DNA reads TGTGCCAGCACCACCCCGGGGCGCATAGCTTTTTTT. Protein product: CASTTPGRIAFF.

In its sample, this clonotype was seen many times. DNA for the CDR3: TGTGCCAGCAGTGATGGGCCCTCTGAGGGCGGCTACGAGCAGTACTTC. Amino acids: CASSDGPSEGGYEQYF. The rearrangement links TRBV2 to TRBJ2-7, with D maybe TRBD2 (5 bases). Germline loops: CDR1 SNHLY, CDR2 FYNNEI. V shed 3 bases and J shed 3 bases, with 18 bases lying between them. The CDR3 runs 16 residues.

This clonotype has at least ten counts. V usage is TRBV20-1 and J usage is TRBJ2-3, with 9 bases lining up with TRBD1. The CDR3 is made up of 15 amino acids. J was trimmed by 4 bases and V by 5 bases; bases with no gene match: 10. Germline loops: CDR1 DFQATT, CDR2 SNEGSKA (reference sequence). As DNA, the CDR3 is TGCAGTGCTGAGACAGGGGGTATTAGTTCAGATACGCAGTATTTT. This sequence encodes CSAETGGISSDTQYF.

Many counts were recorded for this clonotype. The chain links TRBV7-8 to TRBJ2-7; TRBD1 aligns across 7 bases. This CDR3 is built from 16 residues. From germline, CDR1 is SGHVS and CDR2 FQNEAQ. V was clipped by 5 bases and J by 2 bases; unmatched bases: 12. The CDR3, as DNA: TGTGCCAGCAGCCGTATCCTACGGGGACAGACCTACGAGCAGTACTTC. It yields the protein CASSRILRGQTYEQYF.

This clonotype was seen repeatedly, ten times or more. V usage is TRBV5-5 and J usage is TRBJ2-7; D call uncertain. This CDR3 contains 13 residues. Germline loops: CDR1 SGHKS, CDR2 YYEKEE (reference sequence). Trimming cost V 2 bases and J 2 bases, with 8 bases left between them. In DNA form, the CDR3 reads TGTGCCAGCAGCTTCCGGTTAACCTACGAGCAGTACTTC. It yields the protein CASSFRLTYEQYF.

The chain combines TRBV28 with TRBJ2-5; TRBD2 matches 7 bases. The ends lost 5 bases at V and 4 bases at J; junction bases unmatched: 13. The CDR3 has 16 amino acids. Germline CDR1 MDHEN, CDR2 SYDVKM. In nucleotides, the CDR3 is TGTGCCAGCAGTAGAGGACTAGTAGGGTCTGGAGAGACCCAGTACTTC. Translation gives CASSRGLVGSGETQYF.

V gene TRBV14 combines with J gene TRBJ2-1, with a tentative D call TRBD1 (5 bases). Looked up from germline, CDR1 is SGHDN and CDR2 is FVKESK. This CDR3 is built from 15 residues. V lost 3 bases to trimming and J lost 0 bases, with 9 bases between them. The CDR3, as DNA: TGTGCCAGCAGCCAGGGGCTCCTCTCCTACAATGAGCAGTTCTTC. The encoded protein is CASSQGLLSYNEQFF.